Listed below are T cell receptor beta chains from one sample, sequenced in a study of blood T cell repertoires in COVID-19. The repertoire was sequenced with immunoSEQ multiplex PCR; TCRdb's copy has only in-frame clones and lacks some. The table lists around 250,000 clones, 88% of them singletons. The sequenced sample was peripheral blood. These TCRs come from a human donor in a cohort sampled during active COVID-19. Both conserved end residues are part of each CDR3. D genes are given only for firm matches. Not every row has a clone size; where given, it reads once, few, many or a size class.

J gene: TRBJ2-3; V gene: TRBV27; clone size: NA; D gene: TRBD2; CDR3 DNA: TGTGCCAGCACCGGGGGGGGAGGAGGCGTAGATACGCAGTATTTT; CDR3 protein: CASTGGGGGVDTQYF
J gene: TRBJ2-7; V gene: TRBV6-2/TRBV6-3; clone size: NA; D gene: NA; CDR3 DNA: TGTGCCAGCAGTTACTTTCGCGACTACTCCTACGAGCAGTACTTC; CDR3 protein: CASSYFRDYSYEQYF
J gene: TRBJ1-4; V gene: TRBV6-2/TRBV6-3; clone size: NA; D gene: TRBD1; CDR3 DNA: TGTGCCAGCAGCCTGACCGGGACAGGGGTCGAAAAACTGTTTTTT; CDR3 protein: CASSLTGTGVEKLFF
J gene: TRBJ2-7; V gene: TRBV11-3; clone size: NA; D gene: NA; CDR3 DNA: TGTGCCAGCAGCTTAGGCCCCATCACTAGCTACGAGCAGTACTTC; CDR3 protein: CASSLGPITSYEQYF
J gene: TRBJ1-2; V gene: TRBV7-8; clone size: NA; D gene: NA; CDR3 DNA: TGTGCCAGCAGCCAAGGGACACGCTCTGGCTACACCTTC; CDR3 protein: CASSQGTRSGYTF
J gene: TRBJ1-3; V gene: TRBV7-2; clone size: NA; D gene: TRBD1; CDR3 DNA: TGTGCCAGCAGCCCCGGACAGGTCTTCTCTGGAAACACCATATATTTT; CDR3 protein: CASSPGQVFSGNTIYF
J gene: TRBJ2-5; V gene: TRBV3-1/TRBV3-2; clone size: NA; D gene: TRBD2; CDR3 DNA: TGTGCCAGCAGCCAGACTAGCGGGAGTTCGTACCAAGAGACCCAGTACTTC; CDR3 protein: CASSQTSGSSYQETQYF
J gene: TRBJ1-5; V gene: TRBV7-2; clone size: few; D gene: TRBD1; CDR3 DNA: TGTGCCAGCAGCTCTAATCTCCACGGACAGGGTCAGCCCCAGCATTTT; CDR3 protein: CASSSNLHGQGQPQHF
J gene: TRBJ2-7; V gene: TRBV10-2; clone size: NA; D gene: TRBD2; CDR3 DNA: TGCGCCAGCAGTGAGTCGCGGGGGGTGGGGGGCTACGAGCAGTACTTC; CDR3 protein: CASSESRGVGGYEQYF
J gene: TRBJ1-1; V gene: TRBV25-1; clone size: once; D gene: NA; CDR3 DNA: TGTGCCAGCAGTGAATCAGGCAGGGTGAACACTGAAGCTTTCTTT; CDR3 protein: CASSESGRVNTEAFF
J gene: TRBJ1-1; V gene: TRBV19; clone size: few; D gene: NA; CDR3 DNA: TGTGCCTGCCTAGAGCGGGTAGGCACTGAAGCTTTCTTT; CDR3 protein: CACLERVGTEAFF
J gene: TRBJ2-3; V gene: TRBV9; clone size: NA; D gene: TRBD2; CDR3 DNA: TGTGCCAGCAGCGTCTTAGGGGTGGCGGGGGAAACAGATACGCAGTATTTT; CDR3 protein: CASSVLGVAGETDTQYF
J gene: TRBJ1-2; V gene: TRBV7-9; clone size: NA; D gene: TRBD1; CDR3 DNA: TGTGCCAGCAGTCCAGGACAGGGGGCATCAGGCTACACCTTC; CDR3 protein: CASSPGQGASGYTF
J gene: TRBJ1-1; V gene: TRBV25-1; clone size: NA; D gene: NA; CDR3 DNA: TGTGCCAGCAGTGACAATAAGGGGCGGAACACTGAAGCTTTCTTT; CDR3 protein: CASSDNKGRNTEAFF
J gene: TRBJ1-5; V gene: TRBV10-3; clone size: NA; D gene: NA; CDR3 DNA: TGTGCCATCAGTGAGTCCGGACAGCGATCAGCGAGCAATCAGCCCCAGCATTTT; CDR3 protein: CAISESGQRSASNQPQHF
J gene: TRBJ1-5; V gene: TRBV6-5; clone size: NA; D gene: NA; CDR3 DNA: TGTGCCAGCAGTTACTCGTTTGCAGGTCATCAGCCCCAGCATTTT; CDR3 protein: CASSYSFAGHQPQHF
J gene: TRBJ2-2; V gene: TRBV13; clone size: NA; D gene: TRBD1; CDR3 DNA: TGTGCCAGCAGCCCCCCGGACAGGTTGGGAGCCGGGGAGCTGTTTTTT; CDR3 protein: CASSPPDRLGAGELFF
J gene: TRBJ2-7; V gene: TRBV5-5; clone size: NA; D gene: TRBD2; CDR3 DNA: TGTGCCAGCAAAACCGGACTAGCGGACTCCTACGAGCAGTACTTC; CDR3 protein: CASKTGLADSYEQYF
J gene: TRBJ2-5; V gene: TRBV30; clone size: NA; D gene: NA; CDR3 DNA: TGTGCCTGGAGTGTACTCCCCAAGACTTTAAGTCAGACCCAGTACTTC; CDR3 protein: CAWSVLPKTLSQTQYF
J gene: TRBJ1-2; V gene: TRBV4-2; clone size: once; D gene: NA; CDR3 DNA: TGTGCCAGCAGCCAACAAACTCGACCAGGGGCTGCTGGCTACACCTTC; CDR3 protein: CASSQQTRPGAAGYTF
J gene: TRBJ2-1; V gene: TRBV24-1; clone size: NA; D gene: NA; CDR3 DNA: TGTGCCACCAGTGACCCCACTGGTTACAATGAGCAGTTCTTC; CDR3 protein: CATSDPTGYNEQFF
J gene: TRBJ2-1; V gene: TRBV7-3; clone size: NA; D gene: TRBD2; CDR3 DNA: TGTGCCAGCAGCTTATTAGCGGGAGGGCCCAATGAGCAGTTCTTC; CDR3 protein: CASSLLAGGPNEQFF
J gene: TRBJ2-7; V gene: TRBV12-3/TRBV12-4; clone size: NA; D gene: TRBD1; CDR3 DNA: TGTGCCAGCAGACCACAGGGGGGATACGAGCAGTACTTC; CDR3 protein: CASRPQGGYEQYF
J gene: TRBJ2-6; V gene: TRBV7-3; clone size: NA; D gene: NA; CDR3 DNA: TGTGCCAGCGAACAGCTTAGCTCTGGGGCCAACGTCCTGACTTTC; CDR3 protein: CASEQLSSGANVLTF
J gene: TRBJ2-1; V gene: TRBV11-3; clone size: once; D gene: NA; CDR3 DNA: TGTGCCAGCAGCTTAGGACAGGACTACAATGAGCAGTTCTTC; CDR3 protein: CASSLGQDYNEQFF
J gene: TRBJ2-1; V gene: TRBV28; clone size: few; D gene: NA; CDR3 DNA: TGTGCCAGCAGGGGAGGGGGATACAATGAGCAGTTCTTC; CDR3 protein: CASRGGGYNEQFF
J gene: TRBJ2-7; V gene: TRBV19; clone size: NA; D gene: NA; CDR3 DNA: TGTGCCAGTACCCGGACGGACAGCTCCTACGAGCAGTACTTC; CDR3 protein: CASTRTDSSYEQYF
J gene: TRBJ2-7; V gene: TRBV5-1; clone size: NA; D gene: NA; CDR3 DNA: TGCGCCAGCAGCCCTATGATCTCCTACGAGCAGTACTTC; CDR3 protein: CASSPMISYEQYF
J gene: TRBJ1-4; V gene: TRBV30; clone size: NA; D gene: NA; CDR3 DNA: TGTGCCTGGAGTGGACAGGCAACTAATGAAAAACTGTTTTTT; CDR3 protein: CAWSGQATNEKLFF
J gene: TRBJ1-5; V gene: TRBV18; clone size: few; D gene: NA; CDR3 DNA: TGTGCCAGCTCACCCCCGGGAAATCAGCCCCAGCATTTT; CDR3 protein: CASSPPGNQPQHF
J gene: TRBJ2-7; V gene: TRBV14; clone size: NA; D gene: TRBD2; CDR3 DNA: TGTGCCAGCAGCCAAAAAATTCCGGGACTAGCGGGAGTGGGGGAGCAGTACTTC; CDR3 protein: CASSQKIPGLAGVGEQYF
J gene: TRBJ2-7; V gene: TRBV4-1; clone size: few; D gene: NA; CDR3 DNA: TGCGCCAGCAGCCAAAATCCCCAGGGACTGGGCGAGCAGTACTTC; CDR3 protein: CASSQNPQGLGEQYF
J gene: TRBJ2-7; V gene: TRBV5-1; clone size: NA; D gene: TRBD1; CDR3 DNA: TGCGCCAGCAGCGCCGGGACAGGGTTTGGAAACGAGCAGTACTTC; CDR3 protein: CASSAGTGFGNEQYF
J gene: TRBJ1-4; V gene: TRBV20-1; clone size: NA; D gene: NA; CDR3 DNA: TGCAGTGCTAGTCAACCTCTGCGTGAAAAACTGTTTTTT; CDR3 protein: CSASQPLREKLFF
J gene: TRBJ1-2; V gene: TRBV28; clone size: NA; D gene: NA; CDR3 DNA: TGTGCCAGCAGCCTAGTTGACCGGGATGGCTACACCTTC; CDR3 protein: CASSLVDRDGYTF
J gene: TRBJ2-7; V gene: TRBV4-1; clone size: few; D gene: NA; CDR3 DNA: TGCGCCAGCAGCCAAGGACTGCACGATTACGAGCAGTACTTC; CDR3 protein: CASSQGLHDYEQYF
J gene: TRBJ1-4; V gene: TRBV7-9; clone size: once; D gene: NA; CDR3 DNA: TGTGCCAGCAGCTCGTGGGGGGAGGACGAAAAACTGTTTTTT; CDR3 protein: CASSSWGEDEKLFF
J gene: TRBJ2-6; V gene: TRBV5-1; clone size: NA; D gene: TRBD1; CDR3 DNA: TGCGCCAGCAGCCAAAGACCCGGGACAGGGGGGACTGGGGCCAACGTCCTGACTTTC; CDR3 protein: CASSQRPGTGGTGANVLTF
J gene: TRBJ1-2; V gene: TRBV6-1; clone size: NA; D gene: NA; CDR3 DNA: TGTGCCAGCAGTGAAGACCAGACTCCAGCTAACTATGGCTACACCTTC; CDR3 protein: CASSEDQTPANYGYTF
J gene: TRBJ1-5; V gene: TRBV9; clone size: NA; D gene: NA; CDR3 DNA: TGTGCCAGCAGCGCAAGCCAGGGTGATCAGCCCCAGCATTTT; CDR3 protein: CASSASQGDQPQHF
J gene: TRBJ2-7; V gene: TRBV7-3; clone size: once; D gene: TRBD1; CDR3 DNA: TGTGCCAGCAGCTCACTCCAGGGACAGTTGAGTGGTAGTGCATACGAGCAGTACTTC; CDR3 protein: CASSSLQGQLSGSAYEQYF
J gene: TRBJ2-2; V gene: TRBV27; clone size: NA; D gene: NA; CDR3 DNA: TGTGCCAGCAGTTCTTGGGACAAGTGGGTCACCGGGGAGCTGTTTTTT; CDR3 protein: CASSSWDKWVTGELFF
J gene: TRBJ2-7; V gene: TRBV5-4; clone size: NA; D gene: TRBD1; CDR3 DNA: TGTGCCAGCAGCTGGACAGGGAAATCCTACGAGCAGTACTTC; CDR3 protein: CASSWTGKSYEQYF
J gene: TRBJ2-7; V gene: TRBV9; clone size: NA; D gene: TRBD1; CDR3 DNA: TGTGCCAGCAGCGTAGAGGGGGGACAGGGCTTCGAGCAGTACTTC; CDR3 protein: CASSVEGGQGFEQYF
J gene: TRBJ2-3; V gene: TRBV2; clone size: NA; D gene: NA; CDR3 DNA: TGTGCCAGCAGTGAAGCGGGGGGGCGGGCCACAGATACGCAGTATTTT; CDR3 protein: CASSEAGGRATDTQYF
J gene: TRBJ1-6; V gene: TRBV6-5; clone size: NA; D gene: NA; CDR3 DNA: TGTGCCAGCAGTCTAAGTGGACTCATTAATTCACCCCTCCACTTT; CDR3 protein: CASSLSGLINSPLHF
J gene: TRBJ1-4; V gene: TRBV5-8; clone size: NA; D gene: NA; CDR3 DNA: TGTGCCAGCAGGCTGTGGGGGGGTACGGAAGAAAAACTGTTTTTT; CDR3 protein: CASRLWGGTEEKLFF
J gene: TRBJ2-7; V gene: TRBV7-3; clone size: few; D gene: TRBD2; CDR3 DNA: TGTGCCAGCAGCTTAAGCGCGGGAGGGAGCTACGAGCAGTACTTC; CDR3 protein: CASSLSAGGSYEQYF
J gene: TRBJ1-4; V gene: TRBV6-6; clone size: once; D gene: TRBD1; CDR3 DNA: TGTGCCAGCAGTTACAAGGGGGCGGCTAATGAAAAACTGTTTTTT; CDR3 protein: CASSYKGAANEKLFF
J gene: TRBJ2-7; V gene: TRBV7-9; clone size: NA; D gene: NA; CDR3 DNA: TGTGCCAGCAGCTTAGCGTTGGGCGGAGGCCTCCACGAGCAGTACTTC; CDR3 protein: CASSLALGGGLHEQYF
J gene: TRBJ1-3; V gene: TRBV6-1; clone size: NA; D gene: NA; CDR3 DNA: TGTGCCAGCAGTGAAGTAATTCTCTCTGGAAACACCATATATTTT; CDR3 protein: CASSEVILSGNTIYF
J gene: TRBJ1-5; V gene: TRBV30; clone size: NA; D gene: NA; CDR3 DNA: TGTGCCTGGAGTCTCGGGAGAACTAGCAATCAGCCCCAGCATTTT; CDR3 protein: CAWSLGRTSNQPQHF
J gene: TRBJ2-7; V gene: TRBV10-1; clone size: NA; D gene: TRBD2; CDR3 DNA: TGCGCCAGCAGCCAAGCGGGAAAGAGCTCCTACGAGCAGTACTTC; CDR3 protein: CASSQAGKSSYEQYF
J gene: TRBJ1-3; V gene: TRBV15; clone size: NA; D gene: NA; CDR3 DNA: TGTGCCACCCGTCAAACCCTTGGGGCTCCGTCCCCCAATGGAAACACCATATATTTT; CDR3 protein: CATRQTLGAPSPNGNTIYF
J gene: TRBJ2-7; V gene: TRBV28; clone size: NA; D gene: TRBD1; CDR3 DNA: TGTGCCAGTCCGGGACAGGGGGACTACGAGCAGTACTTC; CDR3 protein: CASPGQGDYEQYF
J gene: TRBJ2-3; V gene: TRBV7-2; clone size: NA; D gene: TRBD1; CDR3 DNA: TGTGCCAGCAACCCGGACAGGGGGGCAGATACGCAGTATTTT; CDR3 protein: CASNPDRGADTQYF
J gene: TRBJ2-1; V gene: TRBV5-1; clone size: few; D gene: NA; CDR3 DNA: TGCGCCAGCAGCTTGGGGGGGACTTCCTACAATGAGCAGTTCTTC; CDR3 protein: CASSLGGTSYNEQFF
J gene: TRBJ1-2; V gene: TRBV30; clone size: NA; D gene: TRBD1; CDR3 DNA: TGTGCCTGGAGCGAGACAGGGGGCGATGGCTACACCTTC; CDR3 protein: CAWSETGGDGYTF